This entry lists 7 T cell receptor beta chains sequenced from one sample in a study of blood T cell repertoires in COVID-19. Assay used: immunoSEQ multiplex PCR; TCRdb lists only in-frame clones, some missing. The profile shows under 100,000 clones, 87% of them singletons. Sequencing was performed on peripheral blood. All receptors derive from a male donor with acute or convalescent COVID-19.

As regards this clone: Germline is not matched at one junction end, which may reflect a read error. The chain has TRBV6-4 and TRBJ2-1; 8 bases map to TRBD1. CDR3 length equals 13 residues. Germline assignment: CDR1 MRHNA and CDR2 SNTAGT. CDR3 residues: CASSDEGTGRTIF. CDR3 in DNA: TGTGCCAGCAGTGACGAGGGGACAGGCCGGACTATCTTC.

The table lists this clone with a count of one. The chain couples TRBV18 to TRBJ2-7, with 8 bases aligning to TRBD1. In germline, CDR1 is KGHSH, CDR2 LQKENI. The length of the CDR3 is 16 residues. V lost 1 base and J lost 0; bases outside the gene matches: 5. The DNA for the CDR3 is TGTGCCAGCTCACCACGACAGGGGACAGCCTCCTACGAGCAGTACTTC. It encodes CASSPRQGTASYEQYF.

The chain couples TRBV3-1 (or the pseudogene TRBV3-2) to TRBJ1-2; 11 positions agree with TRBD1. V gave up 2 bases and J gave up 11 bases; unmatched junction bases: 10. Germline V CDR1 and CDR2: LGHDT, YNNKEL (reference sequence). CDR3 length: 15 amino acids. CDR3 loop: CASSQNVGDRGDYTF. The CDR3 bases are TGTGCCAGCAGCCAAAACGTCGGGGACAGGGGGGATTACACCTTC.

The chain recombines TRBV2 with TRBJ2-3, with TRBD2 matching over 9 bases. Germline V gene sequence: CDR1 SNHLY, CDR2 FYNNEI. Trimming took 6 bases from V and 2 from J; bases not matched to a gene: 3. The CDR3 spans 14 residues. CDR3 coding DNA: TGTGCCAGCAGCGTAGCGGGAGTCACAGATACGCAGTATTTT. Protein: CASSVAGVTDTQYF.

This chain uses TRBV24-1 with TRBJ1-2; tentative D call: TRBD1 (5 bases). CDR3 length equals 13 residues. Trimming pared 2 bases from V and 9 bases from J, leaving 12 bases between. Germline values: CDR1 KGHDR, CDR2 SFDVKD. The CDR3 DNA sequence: TGTGCCACCAGTGATTCGACAGTTTATCGCTACACCTTC. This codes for CATSDSTVYRYTF.

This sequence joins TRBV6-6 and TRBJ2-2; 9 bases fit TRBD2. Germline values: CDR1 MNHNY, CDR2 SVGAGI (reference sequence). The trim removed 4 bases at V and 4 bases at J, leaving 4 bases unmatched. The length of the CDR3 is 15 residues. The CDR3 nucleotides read TGTGCCAGCAGTTTAGCGGGGGCGGGCACCGGGGAGCTGTTTTTT. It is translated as CASSLAGAGTGELFF.

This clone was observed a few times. CDR3 sequence reads: CASSFREVRQGRLGEQYF. DNA of the CDR3: TGTGCCAGCAGCTTTCGGGAGGTCCGGCAGGGTAGATTGGGGGAGCAGTACTTC. The chain has TRBV7-9 and TRBJ2-7; TRBD2 matches at 7 bases. J gave up 7 bases and V 3 bases, and 21 bases lay outside the gene matches. This CDR3 has 18 amino acids. CDR1 SEHNR and CDR2 FQNEAQ come from the germline V gene (reference sequence).